This record looks at one T cell receptor beta chain sequence and its context. This sample is drawn from a study of blood T cell repertoires in COVID-19. At the level of the study: PBMCs, B-cell-depleted T cells, or T cells were the source of the cDNA or gDNA that made up the material.

Clones were sequenced by immunoSEQ multiplex PCR, and TCRdb holds only the in-frame ones, with some missing. The table includes 110,000 or so clones, approximately 84% detected once. The CDR3 runs to 15 residues. V lost 1 base and J lost 4, with 11 bases in between. Per germline, CDR1 MNHEY and CDR2 SMNVEV (reference sequence). The sequencing sample was made of peripheral blood. This receptor was obtained from a woman in her thirties or forties with acute or convalescent COVID-19. This chain links TRBV27 with TRBJ1-5; maybe TRBD1 (5 bases). The CDR3: CASSLFWGRNQPQHF. The CDR3 coding sequence is TGTGCCAGCAGTTTATTTTGGGGGAGGAATCAGCCCCAGCATTTT.